This T cell receptor beta chain was obtained from a study of blood T cell repertoires in COVID-19. Background on the study: Sites across the United States, Italy and Spain contributed samples from acute and convalescent COVID-19. T cells, B-cell-depleted T cells, or PBMCs provided the cDNA or gDNA that served as material.

This clone was recorded once. In the original workflow: Cell counts per sample came from amplifying reference gene primers. Sequencing was performed with immunoSEQ multiplex PCR; in TCRdb, only in-frame clones are kept and a portion is missing. V, J and clone size are taken as reported in that table, and D and trimming were inferred from the DNA itself. The repertoire holds tens of thousands of clones, with 83% as singletons. Germline V CDR1 and CDR2: KGHSH, LQKENI. The CDR3 extends over 13 amino acids. V was pared by 4 bases and J by 4 bases, with 2 bases of the junction left unmatched. The sequence came from a woman aged 80 or over with active or convalescent COVID-19. The chain is built from TRBV18 and TRBJ2-5; 8 bases map to TRBD2. The specimen sequenced was peripheral blood. The CDR3 nucleotides are TGTGCCAGCTCACGGGGACTAGGAGAGACCCAGTACTTC. Protein product: CASSRGLGETQYF. Together with reference TRBV18 and TRBJ2-5, the CDR3 gives the full variable domain: NAGVMQNPRHLVRRRGQEARLRCSPMKGHSHVYWYRQLPEEGLKFMVYLQKENIIDESGMPKERFSAEFPKEGPSILRIQQVVRGDSAAYFCASSRGLGETQYFGPGTRLLVL.